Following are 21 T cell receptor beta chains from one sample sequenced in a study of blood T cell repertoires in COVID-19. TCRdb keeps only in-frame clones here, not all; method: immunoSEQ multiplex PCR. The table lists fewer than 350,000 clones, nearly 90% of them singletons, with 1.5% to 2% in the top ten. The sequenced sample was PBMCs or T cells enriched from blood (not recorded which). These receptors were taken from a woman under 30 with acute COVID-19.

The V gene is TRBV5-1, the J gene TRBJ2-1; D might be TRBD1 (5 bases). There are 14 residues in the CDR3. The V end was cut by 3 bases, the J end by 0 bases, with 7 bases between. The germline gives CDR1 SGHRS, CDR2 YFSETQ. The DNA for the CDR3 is TGCGCCAGCAGCTCTGGACACTCCTACAATGAGCAGTTCTTC. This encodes CASSSGHSYNEQFF.

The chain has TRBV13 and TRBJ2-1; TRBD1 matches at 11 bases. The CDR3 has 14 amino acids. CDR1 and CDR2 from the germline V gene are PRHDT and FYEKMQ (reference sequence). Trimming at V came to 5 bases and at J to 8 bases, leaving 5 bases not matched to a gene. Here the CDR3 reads CASSQGQGADEQFF. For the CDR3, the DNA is TGTGCCAGCAGCCAAGGACAGGGGGCAGATGAGCAGTTCTTC. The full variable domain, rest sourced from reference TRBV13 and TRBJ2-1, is AAGVIQSPRHLIKEKRETATLKCYPIPRHDTVYWYQQGPGQDPQFLISFYEKMQSDKGSIPDRFSAQQFSDYHSELNMSSLELGDSALYFCASSQGQGADEQFFGPGTRLTVL.

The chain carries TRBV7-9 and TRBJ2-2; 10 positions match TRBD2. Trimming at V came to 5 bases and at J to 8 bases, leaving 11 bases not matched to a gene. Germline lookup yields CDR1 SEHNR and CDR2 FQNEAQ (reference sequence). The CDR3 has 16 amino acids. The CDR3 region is CASSRGLAVASGELFF. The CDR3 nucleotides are TGTGCCAGCAGCCGAGGACTAGCGGTGGCTTCGGGGGAGCTGTTTTTT.

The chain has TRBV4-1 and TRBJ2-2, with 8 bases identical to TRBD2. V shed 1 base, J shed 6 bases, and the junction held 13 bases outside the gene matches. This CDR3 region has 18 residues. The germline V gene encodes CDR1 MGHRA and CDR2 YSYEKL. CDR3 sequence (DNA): TGCGCCAGCAGCCAAGGTCAGCTAGCGGGTCCGAGGGCCGGGGAGCTGTTTTTT. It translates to CASSQGQLAGPRAGELFF.

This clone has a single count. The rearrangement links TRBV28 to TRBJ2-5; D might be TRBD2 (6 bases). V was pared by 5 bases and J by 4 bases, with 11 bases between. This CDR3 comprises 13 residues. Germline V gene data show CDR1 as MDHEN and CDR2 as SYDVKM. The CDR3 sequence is CASSPRGAETQYF. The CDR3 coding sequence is TGTGCCAGCAGTCCCCGCGGGGCAGAGACCCAGTACTTC.

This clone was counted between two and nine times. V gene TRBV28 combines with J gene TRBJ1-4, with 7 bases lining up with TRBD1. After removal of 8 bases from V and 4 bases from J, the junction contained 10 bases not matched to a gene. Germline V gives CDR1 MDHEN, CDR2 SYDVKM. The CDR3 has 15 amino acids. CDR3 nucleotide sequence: TGTGCCAGCCATCCCCGGACAGGCCATAATGAAAAACTGTTTTTT. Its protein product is CASHPRTGHNEKLFF. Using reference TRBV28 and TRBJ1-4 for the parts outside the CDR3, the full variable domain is DVKVTQSSRYLVKRTGEKVFLECVQDMDHENMFWYRQDPGLGLRLIYFSYDVKMKEKGDIPEGYSVSREKKERFSLILESASTNQTSMYLCASHPRTGHNEKLFFGSGTQLSVL.

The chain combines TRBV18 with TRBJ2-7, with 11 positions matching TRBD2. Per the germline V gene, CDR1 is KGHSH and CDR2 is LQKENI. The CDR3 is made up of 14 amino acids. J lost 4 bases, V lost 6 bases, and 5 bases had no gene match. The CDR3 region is CASSNSGRAYEQYF. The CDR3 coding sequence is TGTGCCAGCTCTAATAGCGGGAGGGCGTACGAGCAGTACTTC. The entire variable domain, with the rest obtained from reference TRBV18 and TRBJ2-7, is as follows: NAGVMQNPRHLVRRRGQEARLRCSPMKGHSHVYWYRQLPEEGLKFMVYLQKENIIDESGMPKERFSAEFPKEGPSILRIQQVVRGDSAAYFCASSNSGRAYEQYFGPGTRLTVT.

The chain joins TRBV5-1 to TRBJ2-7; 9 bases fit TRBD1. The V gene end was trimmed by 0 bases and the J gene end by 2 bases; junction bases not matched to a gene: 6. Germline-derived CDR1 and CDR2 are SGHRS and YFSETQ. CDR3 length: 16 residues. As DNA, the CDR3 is TGCGCCAGCAGCTTGGCTACCGGGACAGGGACCTACGAGCAGTACTTC. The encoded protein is CASSLATGTGTYEQYF.

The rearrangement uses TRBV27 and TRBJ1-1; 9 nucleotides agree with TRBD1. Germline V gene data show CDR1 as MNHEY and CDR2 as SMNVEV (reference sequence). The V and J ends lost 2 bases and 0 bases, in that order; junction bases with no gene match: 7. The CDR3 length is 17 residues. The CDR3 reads CASSLKRDRELNTEAFF. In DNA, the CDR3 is TGTGCCAGCAGTTTAAAGAGGGACAGGGAACTGAACACTGAAGCTTTCTTT.

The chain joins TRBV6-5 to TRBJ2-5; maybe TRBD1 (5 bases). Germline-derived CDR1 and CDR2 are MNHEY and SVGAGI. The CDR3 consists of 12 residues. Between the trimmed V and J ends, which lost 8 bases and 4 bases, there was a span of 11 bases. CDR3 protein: CASGARVETQYF. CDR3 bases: TGTGCCAGCGGAGCCAGGGTAGAGACCCAGTACTTC.

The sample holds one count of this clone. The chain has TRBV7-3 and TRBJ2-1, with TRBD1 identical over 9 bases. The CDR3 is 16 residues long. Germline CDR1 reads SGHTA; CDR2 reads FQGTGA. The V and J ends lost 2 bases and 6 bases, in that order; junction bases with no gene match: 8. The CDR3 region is CASSLGTGTGSNEQFF. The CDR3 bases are TGTGCCAGCAGCTTAGGGACTGGGACAGGGTCCAATGAGCAGTTCTTC. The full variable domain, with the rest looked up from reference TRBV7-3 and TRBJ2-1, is GAGVSQTPSNKVTEKGKYVELRCDPISGHTALYWYRQSLGQGPEFLIYFQGTGAADDSGLPNDRFFAVRPEGSVSTLKIQRTERGDSAVYLCASSLGTGTGSNEQFFGPGTRLTVL.

The CDR3 DNA sequence: TGTGCCTGGAGTTGGTCGCTATACAATGAGCAGTTCTTC. Protein sequence: CAWSWSLYNEQFF. The genes are TRBV30 and TRBJ2-1; no clear D gene. Germline-derived CDR1 and CDR2 are GTSNPN and SVGIG (reference sequence). This CDR3 is 13 amino acids long. Trimming pared 2 bases from V and 4 bases from J, leaving 9 bases between.

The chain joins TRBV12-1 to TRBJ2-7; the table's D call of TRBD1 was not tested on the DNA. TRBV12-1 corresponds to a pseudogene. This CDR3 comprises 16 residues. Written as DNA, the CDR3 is TGTGCCAGCAGCTTTCACCTTGGGACAGGGGAGTACGAGCAGTACTTC. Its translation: CASSFHLGTGEYEQYF.

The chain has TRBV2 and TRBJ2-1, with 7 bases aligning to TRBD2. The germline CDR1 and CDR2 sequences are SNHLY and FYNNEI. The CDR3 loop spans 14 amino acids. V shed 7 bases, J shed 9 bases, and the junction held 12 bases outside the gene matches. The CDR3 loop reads CASTFGGREAEQFF. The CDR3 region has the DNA TGTGCCAGCACTTTCGGGGGGAGGGAAGCTGAGCAGTTCTTC. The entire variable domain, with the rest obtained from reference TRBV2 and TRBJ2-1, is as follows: EPEVTQTPSHQVTQMGQEVILRCVPISNHLYFYWYRQILGQKVEFLVSFYNNEISEKSEIFDDQFSVERPDGSNFTLKIRSTKLEDSAMYFCASTFGGREAEQFFGPGTRLTVL.

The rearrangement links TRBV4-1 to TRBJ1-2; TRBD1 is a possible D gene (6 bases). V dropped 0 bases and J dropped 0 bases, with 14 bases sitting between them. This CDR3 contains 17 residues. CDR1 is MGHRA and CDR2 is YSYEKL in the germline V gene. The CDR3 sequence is CASSQERTADSNYGYTF. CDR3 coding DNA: TGCGCCAGCAGCCAAGAGCGGACAGCCGACTCTAACTATGGCTACACCTTC.

As DNA, the CDR3 is TGTGCCAGTAGTACGAGAATTGTGGACACTGAAGCTTTCTTT. This sequence encodes CASSTRIVDTEAFF. The genes are TRBV19 and TRBJ1-1; D not resolved. The ends were cut back, 4 bases at V and 3 bases at J, with 12 bases in the middle. The CDR3 runs 14 residues. Germline V gene data show CDR1 as LNHDA and CDR2 as SQIVND (reference sequence).

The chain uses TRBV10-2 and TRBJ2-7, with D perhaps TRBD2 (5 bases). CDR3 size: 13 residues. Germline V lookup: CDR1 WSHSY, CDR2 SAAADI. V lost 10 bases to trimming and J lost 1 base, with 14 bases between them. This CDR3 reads CATEQRRSYEQYF. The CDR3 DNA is TGCGCCACCGAGCAGCGGAGGTCCTACGAGCAGTACTTC.

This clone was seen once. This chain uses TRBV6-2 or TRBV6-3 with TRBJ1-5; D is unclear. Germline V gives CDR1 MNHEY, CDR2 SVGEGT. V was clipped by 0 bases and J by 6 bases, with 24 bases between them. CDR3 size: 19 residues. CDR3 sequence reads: CASSYSSGLEGLRSQPQHF. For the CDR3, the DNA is TGTGCCAGCAGTTACTCATCGGGTTTAGAGGGTTTGAGGTCTCAGCCCCAGCATTTT.

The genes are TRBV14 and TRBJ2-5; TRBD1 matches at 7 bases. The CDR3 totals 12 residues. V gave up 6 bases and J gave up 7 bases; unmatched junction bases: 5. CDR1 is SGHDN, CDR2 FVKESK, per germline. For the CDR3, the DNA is TGTGCCAGCAGTAATACAGGGGCGACCCAGTACTTC. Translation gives CASSNTGATQYF.

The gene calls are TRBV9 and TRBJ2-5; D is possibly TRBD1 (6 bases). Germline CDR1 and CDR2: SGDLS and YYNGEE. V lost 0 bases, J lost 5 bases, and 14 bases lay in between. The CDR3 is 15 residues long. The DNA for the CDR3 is TGTGCCAGCAGCGTAGGGGTGGGGGCGTGGGAGACCCAGTACTTC. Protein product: CASSVGVGAWETQYF.

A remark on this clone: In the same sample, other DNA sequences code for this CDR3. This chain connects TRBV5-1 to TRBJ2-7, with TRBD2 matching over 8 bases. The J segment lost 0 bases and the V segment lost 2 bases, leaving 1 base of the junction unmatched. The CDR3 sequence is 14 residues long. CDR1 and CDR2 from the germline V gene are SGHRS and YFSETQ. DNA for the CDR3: TGCGCCAGCAGCTTAGCGGGAGTCTCCTACGAGCAGTACTTC. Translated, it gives CASSLAGVSYEQYF.